The 8 T cell receptor beta chains below come from one sample, sequenced in a study of shared clonotypes between healthy human individuals (dated by TCRdb to between 2020 and 2021). For the CD8 naive samples, CD45RO-negative cells were positively selected for CCR7, yielding a CD45RA+CCR7+ population from which TemRA cells were excluded. Libraries came from the immunoSEQ multiplex PCR assay. The table comes from immuneACCESS by way of TCRdb, which keeps in-frame sequences with V and J called. Part of the clones is missing from these tables; in studies checked, under half for an unresolved V gene and the rest for unknown reasons. In all, the sample holds roughly 2,000,000 clones, and 85% to 95% of those were seen once. The top ten clonotypes cover 1% to 1.5% of the sample. The specimen was naive CD8+ T cells sorted from blood. The sample's cell subset or site label, in plain terms: CD45RA+CCR7+. These receptors all come from a man aged 18 to 29 in good health.

The DNA of the CDR3 is TGTGCCAGCAGCTTCGGACTCGACTCCTACGAGCAGTACTTC. Protein: CASSFGLDSYEQYF. V and J are TRBV11-2 and TRBJ2-7; D is perhaps TRBD2 (5 bases). Germline CDR1 is SGHAT and CDR2 is FQNNGV. This CDR3 region has 14 residues. The V end was cut by 3 bases, the J end by 0 bases, with 9 bases between.

The chain joins TRBV7-9 to TRBJ1-2, with a weak D call TRBD1 (6 bases). This CDR3 contains 13 residues. V shed 8 bases and J shed 3 bases, with 13 bases lying between them. The germline gives CDR1 SEHNR, CDR2 FQNEAQ (reference sequence). The CDR3 reads CASQRGWDYGYTF. The CDR3 DNA reads TGTGCCAGCCAAAGGGGGTGGGACTATGGCTACACCTTC.

This chain links TRBV5-4 with TRBJ2-7, with TRBD2 matching over 13 bases. The germline V gene has CDR1 SGHNT and CDR2 YYREEE (reference sequence). This CDR3 has 15 amino acids. V dropped 4 bases and J dropped 4; count of bases not matched to a gene: 5. The CDR3 sequence: CASSPGLAGVYEQYF. The CDR3, as DNA: TGTGCCAGCAGCCCCGGACTAGCGGGAGTGTACGAGCAGTACTTC.

The chain combines TRBV6-5 with TRBJ2-2, with unresolved D. V was clipped by 5 bases and J by 5 bases, with 9 bases between them. The germline V gene encodes CDR1 MNHEY and CDR2 SVGAGI. The CDR3 sequence is 13 residues long. CDR3 loop: CASSAAETGELFF. Here the CDR3 DNA reads TGTGCCAGCAGTGCGGCCGAAACCGGGGAGCTGTTTTTT.

This chain links TRBV19 with TRBJ2-3; TRBD1 agrees at 9 bases. The CDR3 spans 14 residues. Germline CDR1 reads LNHDA; CDR2 reads SQIVND (reference sequence). V lost 5 bases and J lost 4; bases outside the gene matches: 4. CDR3 in amino acids: CASSSGQGPDTQYF. DNA for the CDR3: TGTGCCAGTAGTTCGGGACAGGGACCAGATACGCAGTATTTT.

The chain combines TRBV4-3 with TRBJ2-7, with 8 bases aligning to TRBD2. Germline CDR1 reads LGHNA; CDR2 reads YSLEER. The J segment lost 1 base and the V segment lost 0 bases, leaving 5 bases of the junction unmatched. This CDR3 has 16 amino acids. The CDR3 reads CASSQDPGGLSYEQYF. CDR3 DNA sequence: TGCGCCAGCAGCCAAGACCCGGGGGGGCTATCCTACGAGCAGTACTTC.

The rearrangement links TRBV5-1 to TRBJ2-3; 7 bases map to TRBD1. CDR3 length: 16 residues. The V segment lost 0 bases and the J segment 1 base; nucleotides outside the gene matches: 5. The germline CDR1 and CDR2 sequences are SGHRS and YFSETQ. Here the CDR3 DNA reads TGCGCCAGCAGCTTGGCCTATGGGACAGGCACAGATACGCAGTATTTT. Protein: CASSLAYGTGTDTQYF.

This clone appeared a single time. This chain connects TRBV11-1 to TRBJ2-7; D possibly corresponds to TRBD1 (6 bases). Germline values: CDR1 SGHAT, CDR2 FQDESV (reference sequence). This CDR3 contains 14 residues. Trimming cost V 1 base and J 3 bases, with 10 bases left between them. CDR3 residues: CASSLDRGFYEQYF. DNA of the CDR3: TGTGCCAGCAGCTTAGATAGGGGGTTCTACGAGCAGTACTTC.